The rows below give T cell receptor beta chains drawn from one sample of a study of shared clonotypes between healthy human individuals. The protocol was immunoSEQ multiplex PCR, while the TCRdb copy is restricted to in-frame clones and leaves out a portion. The table shows about 490,000 clones, with about 82% occurring only once. The sequenced material came from PBMCs. These receptor sequences come from a woman in her forties in good health. Some clones in this sample may be carry-over from other donors' samples. The CDR3 runs from the conserved cysteine through the conserved F or W. Each record gives: CDR3 length, clone size, V gene, D gene, J gene, CDR3 protein, CDR3 DNA. D genes are given only for firm matches. Rows give clone size only sometimes, using once, few, many, or a class for an expanded clone.

cdr3_length: 15
clone_size: .
v_call: TRBV13
d_call: .
j_call: TRBJ2-1
cdr3_aa: CASSLARLPGPNQFF
cdr3_nt: TGTGCCAGCAGCTTAGCCCGACTGCCAGGACCTAACCAGTTCTTC

cdr3_length: 14
clone_size: .
v_call: TRBV11-3
d_call: .
j_call: TRBJ1-1
cdr3_aa: CASSLNNQGTEAFF
cdr3_nt: TGTGCCAGCAGCCTCAATAACCAGGGTACTGAAGCTTTCTTT

cdr3_length: 18
clone_size: .
v_call: TRBV27
d_call: .
j_call: TRBJ2-5
cdr3_aa: CASSPLPNRKIHQETQYF
cdr3_nt: TGTGCCAGCAGCCCTCTCCCAAACAGGAAAATACATCAAGAGACCCAGTACTTC

cdr3_length: 16
clone_size: .
v_call: TRBV28
d_call: .
j_call: TRBJ1-1
cdr3_aa: CASRRGPGALNTEAFF
cdr3_nt: TGTGCCAGCAGGCGGGGTCCGGGGGCCCTAAACACTGAAGCTTTCTTT

cdr3_length: 15
clone_size: .
v_call: TRBV28
d_call: .
j_call: TRBJ2-3
cdr3_aa: CASSFRGRGSDTQYF
cdr3_nt: TGTGCCAGCAGTTTCCGGGGCAGGGGATCAGATACGCAGTATTTT

cdr3_length: 16
clone_size: .
v_call: TRBV10-3
d_call: .
j_call: TRBJ2-2
cdr3_aa: CAISESGSTGGGELFF
cdr3_nt: TGTGCCATCAGTGAGTCAGGATCCACGGGTGGCGGGGAGCTGTTTTTT

cdr3_length: 15
clone_size: .
v_call: TRBV7-2
d_call: TRBD2
j_call: TRBJ2-7
cdr3_aa: CASSKGLAEAYEQYF
cdr3_nt: TGTGCCAGCAGTAAGGGACTAGCGGAGGCCTACGAGCAGTACTTC

cdr3_length: 13
clone_size: once
v_call: TRBV27
d_call: .
j_call: TRBJ2-7
cdr3_aa: CASGTTSSYEQYF
cdr3_nt: TGTGCCAGCGGGACCACGAGCTCCTACGAGCAGTACTTC

cdr3_length: 12
clone_size: many
v_call: TRBV10-3
d_call: .
j_call: TRBJ2-7
cdr3_aa: CAISDGIYEQYF
cdr3_nt: TGTGCCATCAGTGATGGCATCTACGAGCAGTACTTC

cdr3_length: 14
clone_size: .
v_call: TRBV19
d_call: .
j_call: TRBJ2-3
cdr3_aa: CASSIRGGTDTQYF
cdr3_nt: TGTGCCAGTAGTATCAGGGGCGGGACAGATACGCAGTATTTT

cdr3_length: 14
clone_size: .
v_call: TRBV11-3
d_call: .
j_call: TRBJ2-7
cdr3_aa: CASSLGPGPYEQYF
cdr3_nt: TGTGCCAGCAGCTTAGGACCGGGACCCTACGAGCAGTACTTC

cdr3_length: 16
clone_size: .
v_call: TRBV5-1
d_call: TRBD2
j_call: TRBJ2-3
cdr3_aa: CASSWNLAGATDTQYF
cdr3_nt: TGCGCCAGCAGCTGGAACCTAGCGGGAGCGACAGATACGCAGTATTTT

cdr3_length: 15
clone_size: .
v_call: TRBV5-1
d_call: .
j_call: TRBJ2-3
cdr3_aa: CASSLDRSRTDTQYF
cdr3_nt: TGCGCCAGCAGCTTGGACAGGAGCCGCACAGATACGCAGTATTTT

cdr3_length: 15
clone_size: .
v_call: TRBV4-2
d_call: .
j_call: TRBJ2-5
cdr3_aa: CASSPSRRGQETQYF
cdr3_nt: TGTGCCAGCAGCCCAAGTAGACGGGGGCAAGAGACCCAGTACTTC

cdr3_length: 12
clone_size: few
v_call: TRBV10-1
d_call: .
j_call: TRBJ2-3
cdr3_aa: CASGDSTDTQYF
cdr3_nt: TGCGCCAGCGGAGACAGCACAGATACGCAGTATTTT

cdr3_length: 15
clone_size: .
v_call: TRBV19
d_call: TRBD2
j_call: TRBJ2-3
cdr3_aa: CASSWLAGSVDTQYF
cdr3_nt: TGTGCCAGTAGTTGGCTAGCGGGATCAGTAGATACGCAGTATTTT

cdr3_length: 17
clone_size: .
v_call: TRBV11-3
d_call: .
j_call: TRBJ2-3
cdr3_aa: CASSLVWPPSSTDTQYF
cdr3_nt: TGTGCCAGCAGCTTAGTTTGGCCTCCCTCTAGCACAGATACGCAGTATTTT

cdr3_length: 15
clone_size: .
v_call: TRBV4-1
d_call: TRBD2
j_call: TRBJ2-3
cdr3_aa: CASSLSGGGGDTQYF
cdr3_nt: TGCGCCAGCAGCCTGAGCGGGGGGGGCGGAGATACGCAGTATTTT

cdr3_length: 16
clone_size: .
v_call: TRBV30
d_call: TRBD2
j_call: TRBJ2-1
cdr3_aa: CAWSVWTGGFGDEQFF
cdr3_nt: TGTGCCTGGAGTGTGTGGACGGGAGGGTTCGGGGATGAGCAGTTCTTC

cdr3_length: 16
clone_size: .
v_call: TRBV15
d_call: .
j_call: TRBJ2-6
cdr3_aa: CATSRARGAGANVLTF
cdr3_nt: TGTGCCACCAGCAGAGCCCGCGGGGCTGGGGCCAACGTCCTGACTTTC

cdr3_length: 14
clone_size: .
v_call: TRBV19
d_call: .
j_call: TRBJ1-5
cdr3_aa: CASSIDWVGQPQHF
cdr3_nt: TGTGCCAGTAGTATAGATTGGGTAGGGCAGCCCCAGCATTTT

cdr3_length: 14
clone_size: .
v_call: TRBV18
d_call: TRBD1
j_call: TRBJ2-7
cdr3_aa: CASSQYDRGPEQYF
cdr3_nt: TGTGCCAGCTCGCAGTATGACAGGGGGCCCGAGCAGTACTTC

cdr3_length: 14
clone_size: once
v_call: TRBV7-9
d_call: .
j_call: TRBJ2-7
cdr3_aa: CASSLNSNSYEQYF
cdr3_nt: TGTGCCAGCAGCTTAAACTCGAACTCCTACGAGCAGTACTTC

cdr3_length: 14
clone_size: .
v_call: TRBV25-1
d_call: .
j_call: TRBJ2-5
cdr3_aa: CASSVDREQETQYF
cdr3_nt: TGTGCCAGCAGTGTTGACAGAGAGCAAGAGACCCAGTACTTC

cdr3_length: 11
clone_size: .
v_call: TRBV20-1
d_call: .
j_call: TRBJ2-7
cdr3_aa: CSASLVHEQYF
cdr3_nt: TGCAGTGCTAGTCTAGTCCACGAGCAGTACTTC

cdr3_length: 14
clone_size: few
v_call: TRBV18
d_call: .
j_call: TRBJ2-2
cdr3_aa: CASSRAEGTGELFF
cdr3_nt: TGTGCCAGCTCAAGGGCGGAGGGCACCGGGGAGCTGTTTTTT

cdr3_length: 15
clone_size: few
v_call: TRBV28
d_call: TRBD1
j_call: TRBJ2-1
cdr3_aa: CASSLPGTGWNEQFF
cdr3_nt: TGTGCCAGCAGTTTACCGGGGACAGGGTGGAATGAGCAGTTCTTC

cdr3_length: 16
clone_size: .
v_call: TRBV30
d_call: TRBD2
j_call: TRBJ2-3
cdr3_aa: CAWSPGLAGPGDTQYF
cdr3_nt: TGTGCCTGGAGTCCTGGACTAGCGGGACCCGGGGATACGCAGTATTTT

cdr3_length: 13
clone_size: .
v_call: TRBV6-6
d_call: TRBD1
j_call: TRBJ1-2
cdr3_aa: CASSLDRAYGYTF
cdr3_nt: TGTGCCAGCAGCCTCGACAGGGCCTATGGCTACACCTTC

cdr3_length: 21
clone_size: .
v_call: TRBV19
d_call: .
j_call: TRBJ1-5
cdr3_aa: CASSIDLMGDLHYSPNQPQHF
cdr3_nt: TGTGCCAGTAGTATAGATCTCATGGGGGATCTACACTACTCCCCTAATCAGCCCCAGCATTTT

cdr3_length: 14
clone_size: .
v_call: TRBV6-6
d_call: .
j_call: TRBJ2-7
cdr3_aa: CASMGLRSRFEQYF
cdr3_nt: TGTGCCAGCATGGGGCTGAGATCTAGGTTCGAGCAGTACTTC

cdr3_length: 15
clone_size: .
v_call: TRBV6-6
d_call: TRBD2
j_call: TRBJ2-1
cdr3_aa: CASSLAGGPYNEQFF
cdr3_nt: TGTGCCAGCAGTTTAGCGGGAGGGCCCTACAATGAGCAGTTCTTC

cdr3_length: 15
clone_size: .
v_call: TRBV7-6
d_call: TRBD1
j_call: TRBJ1-1
cdr3_aa: CASSVDLGQEAGAFF
cdr3_nt: TGTGCCAGCAGCGTGGACCTGGGACAGGAGGCGGGAGCTTTCTTT

cdr3_length: 19
clone_size: .
v_call: TRBV7-2
d_call: .
j_call: TRBJ2-1
cdr3_aa: CASSLDPGPGRDIGNEQFF
cdr3_nt: TGTGCCAGCAGCTTAGATCCAGGGCCGGGGCGGGATATAGGCAATGAGCAGTTCTTC

cdr3_length: 14
clone_size: .
v_call: TRBV4-2
d_call: .
j_call: TRBJ2-7
cdr3_aa: CASSQVSGSYEQYF
cdr3_nt: TGTGCCAGCAGCCAAGTTAGCGGCTCCTACGAGCAGTACTTC

cdr3_length: 15
clone_size: .
v_call: TRBV6-1
d_call: .
j_call: TRBJ1-2
cdr3_aa: CASRGLLSQGYGYTF
cdr3_nt: TGTGCCAGCAGGGGGCTGCTGTCTCAAGGCTATGGCTACACCTTC

cdr3_length: 16
clone_size: few
v_call: TRBV4-3
d_call: TRBD2
j_call: TRBJ2-7
cdr3_aa: CASSQDPLAGGYEQYF
cdr3_nt: TGCGCCAGCAGCCAAGATCCCCTAGCGGGAGGGTACGAGCAGTACTTC

cdr3_length: 15
clone_size: .
v_call: TRBV15
d_call: .
j_call: TRBJ1-1
cdr3_aa: CATSRDRGSGTEAFF
cdr3_nt: TGTGCCACCAGCAGAGATAGAGGTTCGGGCACTGAAGCTTTCTTT

cdr3_length: 15
clone_size: .
v_call: TRBV18
d_call: TRBD1
j_call: TRBJ2-7
cdr3_aa: CASSPGTGLAYEQYF
cdr3_nt: TGTGCCAGCTCACCTGGGACAGGTTTGGCCTACGAGCAGTACTTC

cdr3_length: 15
clone_size: once
v_call: TRBV10-3
d_call: .
j_call: TRBJ2-2
cdr3_aa: CAISVHGGPTGELFF
cdr3_nt: TGTGCCATCAGTGTTCACGGGGGGCCCACCGGGGAGCTGTTTTTT

cdr3_length: 17
clone_size: once
v_call: TRBV2
d_call: TRBD2
j_call: TRBJ2-5
cdr3_aa: CASSGLAGGPTRETQYF
cdr3_nt: TGTGCCAGCAGTGGACTAGCGGGTGGGCCCACGCGGGAGACCCAGTACTTC

cdr3_length: 15
clone_size: .
v_call: TRBV6-6
d_call: .
j_call: TRBJ2-7
cdr3_aa: CASSYSREFRDEQYF
cdr3_nt: TGTGCCAGCAGTTACTCAAGGGAGTTTCGTGACGAGCAGTACTTC

cdr3_length: 15
clone_size: few
v_call: TRBV30
d_call: TRBD2
j_call: TRBJ2-3
cdr3_aa: CAWSGSGAITDTQYF
cdr3_nt: TGTGCCTGGAGTGGTAGCGGGGCTATAACAGATACGCAGTATTTT

cdr3_length: 15
clone_size: .
v_call: TRBV25-1
d_call: TRBD1
j_call: TRBJ1-2
cdr3_aa: CASSFKVAGGDGYTF
cdr3_nt: TGTGCCAGCAGTTTCAAGGTGGCAGGGGGCGATGGCTACACCTTC

cdr3_length: 15
clone_size: .
v_call: TRBV7-9
d_call: .
j_call: TRBJ2-5
cdr3_aa: CASSVPGVGEETQYF
cdr3_nt: TGTGCCAGCAGCGTCCCAGGGGTGGGGGAAGAGACCCAGTACTTC

cdr3_length: 14
clone_size: .
v_call: TRBV19
d_call: .
j_call: TRBJ1-1
cdr3_aa: CASSMVRKNTEAFF
cdr3_nt: TGTGCCAGTAGTATGGTCCGAAAGAACACTGAAGCTTTCTTT

cdr3_length: 14
clone_size: once
v_call: TRBV4-1
d_call: TRBD1
j_call: TRBJ2-7
cdr3_aa: CASSHYGQGYEQYF
cdr3_nt: TGCGCCAGCAGCCATTACGGACAGGGGTACGAGCAGTACTTC

cdr3_length: 14
clone_size: .
v_call: TRBV18
d_call: .
j_call: TRBJ2-7
cdr3_aa: CASSPRWTLYEQYF
cdr3_nt: TGTGCCAGCTCACCGAGGTGGACCCTCTACGAGCAGTACTTC

cdr3_length: 15
clone_size: .
v_call: TRBV6-1
d_call: .
j_call: TRBJ2-7
cdr3_aa: CASRLGLGSSYEQYF
cdr3_nt: TGTGCCAGCAGGTTAGGACTTGGGTCCTCCTACGAGCAGTACTTC

cdr3_length: 12
clone_size: .
v_call: TRBV28
d_call: .
j_call: TRBJ1-2
cdr3_aa: CASRPTTVTFTF
cdr3_nt: TGTGCCAGCAGACCTACCACTGTAACGTTCACCTTC

cdr3_length: 13
clone_size: once
v_call: TRBV29-1
d_call: .
j_call: TRBJ1-1
cdr3_aa: CSEREDFSTEAFF
cdr3_nt: TGCAGCGAGCGCGAAGATTTCAGCACTGAAGCTTTCTTT

cdr3_length: 15
clone_size: .
v_call: TRBV19
d_call: TRBD1
j_call: TRBJ1-1
cdr3_aa: CASRRIQGTYTEAFF
cdr3_nt: TGTGCCAGTAGGAGGATACAGGGGACGTACACTGAAGCTTTCTTT

cdr3_length: 12
clone_size: .
v_call: TRBV7-3
d_call: .
j_call: TRBJ1-1
cdr3_aa: CASSLLVGEAFF
cdr3_nt: TGTGCCAGCAGCTTATTGGTAGGGGAAGCTTTCTTT

cdr3_length: 16
clone_size: .
v_call: TRBV7-2
d_call: .
j_call: TRBJ1-5
cdr3_aa: CASSLAGGSRDQPQHF
cdr3_nt: TGTGCCAGCAGCTTAGCCGGTGGCAGCCGAGATCAGCCCCAGCATTTT